The sequence of this T cell receptor beta chain was determined in a study of blood T cell repertoires in COVID-19. The overall study: Collection of acute and convalescent COVID-19 samples took place in the United States, Italy and Spain.

The Seattle site enrolled patients during active infection and followed them longitudinally. Authors' processing steps: Estimation of nucleated cell counts was performed using reference gene primer amplification. Some clones are missing from TCRdb's copy, which holds only in-frame ones; the method was immunoSEQ multiplex PCR. The V and J calls and clone size come from that table; D and trimming were worked out from the DNA. The data hold under 250,000 clones, with about 90% observed a single time. CDR3 length: 15 residues. Trimming took 2 bases from V and 4 from J; bases not matched to a gene: 4. In germline, CDR1 is SGHTA, CDR2 FQGTGA.

This receptor was taken from a man aged 25-40 years with COVID-19, enrolled during active disease. Material for sequencing was peripheral blood. The chain joins TRBV7-3 to TRBJ2-5; TRBD1 agrees at 10 bases. The CDR3 DNA sequence: TGTGCCAGCAGCTTATCTAGACAGGGGGCAGAGACCCAGTACTTC. The encoded protein is CASSLSRQGAETQYF.